The text below deals with one T cell receptor beta chain. Antigen unknown. These data originate in a study of cytomegalovirus exposure and HLA in healthy donors. Every donor was a healthy person donating bone marrow. The V gene lost 7 bases and the J gene lost 6 bases, with 9 bases spanning the gap. CDR3 size: 11 residues. The germline gives CDR1 MNHNS, CDR2 SASEGT. Use of 60 Vbeta and 13 Jbeta primers characterized the PCR. Repertoires were generated with immunoSEQ multiplex PCR, while TCRdb's copy carries only in-frame clones and drops some. Counted here are 60,000 to 70,000 clones, around 68% occurring once; the ten biggest clones make up around 27%. Study-wide points: Available immune exposure information was restricted to CMV serostatus only. Accurate prediction of most subjects' HLA-A and HLA-B alleles from TCR beta sequences was reported. Among CMV-associated TCR beta chains, most appeared HLA-restricted in a later analysis.

Sequenced: PBMCs. This receptor was obtained from a man in his fifties in good health and CMV-seropositive. The chain combines TRBV6-1 with TRBJ1-2, with D unclear. The chain's CDR3 is CASTPADGYTF. Here the CDR3 DNA reads TGTGCCAGCACTCCCGCGGATGGCTACACCTTC.